Sequencing of this T cell receptor (beta chain) was carried out in a study of T cell responses to AZD1222 COVID-19 vaccine. General study points: Among spike-specific TCRs, nearly half reportedly target unmutated variant regions. Elevations in Spike-specific TCR breadth and depth followed administration of two AZD1222 doses. White British donors predominated, females outnumbered males, and clonal diversity was possibly underestimated. With dominance at 160-218 and 743-854, vaccine-associated CD4 TCRs spanned spike.

The table lists this clone with a count of one. What it recognizes is unknown. Some clones are missing from TCRdb's copy, which holds only in-frame ones; the method was immunoSEQ multiplex PCR. There are approximately 150,000 clones in the sample; roughly nine tenths occur only once, and around 1.3% lies in the top ten. The sequence came from an adult who received the AZD1222 COVID-19 vaccine. The sequenced sample was peripheral blood, obtained 28 days after the second AZD1222 dose.

CDR3 loop: CASSLRARQFF. The CDR3, as DNA: TGTGCCAGCAGCTTAAGGGCTCGGCAGTTCTTC. The chain uses TRBV13 and TRBJ2-1; D is uncertain. The CDR3 is 11 amino acids. V gave up 2 bases and J gave up 12 bases, with 8 bases separating them. The V gene's germline CDR1 is PRHDT and CDR2 FYEKMQ (reference sequence).